This is a list of T cell receptor beta chains from one sample in a study of OX40 agonist ivuxolimab in advanced cancers. Profiled with immunoSEQ multiplex PCR; TCRdb holds only in-frame clones, not every one. The sample gives 44,000 or so clones, 80% to 90% of which show up once; around 3.3% is in the top ten. The sequencing here drew on CD4+ or CD8+ T cells sorted from blood, taken in a trial of the OX40 agonist ivuxolimab. The receptors shown here come from an adult with an advanced solid tumor such as melanoma, head and neck, liver or kidney cancer. Both conserved end residues are trimmed from each CDR3. A D gene is named only where the DNA matches it firmly. Not all rows give a size; the values are once, few, many and, for expanded clones, a class.

TRBD2 | NA | TRBJ2-3 | TRBV30 | ACPREGGREDTQY
TRBD1 | NA | TRBJ2-7 | TRBV11-2 | ASSLEMYGTGSYEQY
NA | NA | TRBJ2-7 | TRBV5-4 | ASSLVGARSYEQY
NA | NA | TRBJ2-7 | TRBV19 | ASSIGRQASYEQY
TRBD2 | few | TRBJ2-1 | TRBV6-6 | ASRLAGVGYNEQF
NA | NA | TRBJ1-4 | TRBV4-2 | ASSLTIDGNEKLF
TRBD1 | NA | TRBJ1-6 | TRBV7-2 | ASSSGGGWYNSPLH
NA | NA | TRBJ2-3 | TRBV7-9 | ASSSDGRYTQY
TRBD1 | NA | TRBJ1-2 | TRBV2 | ASSFIHRGSDGYT
NA | once | TRBJ2-1 | TRBV7-2 | ASSTGQYNEQF
TRBD2 | once | TRBJ2-5 | TRBV5-1 | ASSRLAGGQETQY
TRBD1 | NA | TRBJ1-1 | TRBV14 | ASSLQGDTEAF
TRBD1 | NA | TRBJ1-5 | TRBV7-2 | ASSFGTGRDNQPQH
NA | NA | TRBJ1-2 | TRBV10-2 | ASLGLSIDNYGYT
TRBD1 | NA | TRBJ1-5 | TRBV28 | ASSTGQGDQPQH
NA | NA | TRBJ2-1 | TRBV9 | ASMGGPTYNEQF
NA | once | TRBJ1-1 | TRBV28 | ASSFGGRTEAF
NA | NA | TRBJ1-3 | TRBV25-1 | ASSDSQISGNTIY
TRBD2 | NA | TRBJ2-1 | TRBV5-1 | ASSSGLAGGKYNEQF
TRBD1 | NA | TRBJ1-5 | TRBV28 | ASRPGTGGGDQPQH
NA | NA | TRBJ1-1 | TRBV14 | ASSLGSVNTEAF
NA | NA | TRBJ2-2 | TRBV2 | ASSDWDRTGELF
NA | NA | TRBJ1-1 | TRBV6-6 | ASSRTQNTEAF
NA | NA | TRBJ2-1 | TRBV21-1 | ASSKVCLNNEQF
NA | NA | TRBJ2-1 | TRBV5-1 | ASSQGRDRSSYNEQF
TRBD2 | NA | TRBJ2-7 | TRBV7-2 | ASSLQRGGNIYEQY
TRBD2 | medium-sized | TRBJ2-7 | TRBV5-1 | ASSLTSGGGFEQY
TRBD2 | NA | TRBJ2-1 | TRBV15 | ATSRPGGGYYNEQF
NA | NA | TRBJ2-2 | TRBV29-1 | SASQAPSGELF
NA | NA | TRBJ1-5 | TRBV19 | ASSMIGGNQPQH
TRBD2 | NA | TRBJ2-6 | TRBV7-9 | ASSLGLASSGANVLT